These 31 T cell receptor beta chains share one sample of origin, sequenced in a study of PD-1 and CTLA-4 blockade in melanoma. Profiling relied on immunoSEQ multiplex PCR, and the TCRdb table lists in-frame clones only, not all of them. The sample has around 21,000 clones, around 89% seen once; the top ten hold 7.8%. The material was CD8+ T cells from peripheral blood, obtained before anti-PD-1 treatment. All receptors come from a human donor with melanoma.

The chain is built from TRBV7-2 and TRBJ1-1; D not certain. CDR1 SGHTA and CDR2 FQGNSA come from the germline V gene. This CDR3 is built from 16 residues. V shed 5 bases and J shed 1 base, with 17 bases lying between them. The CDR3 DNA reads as TGTGCCAGCAGCCTCTCACACCTGGGAGGGAACACTGAAGCTTTCTTT. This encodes CASSLSHLGGNTEAFF.

The CDR3 DNA reads as TGTGCCAGCAGCTGGGGCCGAGGTGCAGAGCAAGTCTACGAGCAGTACTTC. Translation: CASSWGRGAEQVYEQYF. This chain connects TRBV13 to TRBJ2-7; the D gene is possibly TRBD1 (5 bases). CDR1 and CDR2 from the germline V gene are PRHDT and FYEKMQ (reference sequence). The CDR3 contains 17 residues. V was clipped by 4 bases and J by 3 bases, with 22 bases between them.

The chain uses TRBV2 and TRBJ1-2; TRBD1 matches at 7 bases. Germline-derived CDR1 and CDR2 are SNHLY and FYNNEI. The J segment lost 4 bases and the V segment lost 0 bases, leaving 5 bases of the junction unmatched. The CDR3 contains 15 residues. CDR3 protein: CASSEAVGGIYGYTF. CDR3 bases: TGTGCCAGCAGTGAAGCGGTAGGGGGCATCTATGGCTACACCTTC.

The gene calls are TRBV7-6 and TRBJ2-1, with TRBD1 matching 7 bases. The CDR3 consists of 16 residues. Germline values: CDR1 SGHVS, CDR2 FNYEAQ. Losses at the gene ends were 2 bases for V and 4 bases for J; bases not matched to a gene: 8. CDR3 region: CASSLRQGGVYNEQFF. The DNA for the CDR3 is TGTGCCAGCAGCTTACGACAGGGTGGAGTATACAATGAGCAGTTCTTC.

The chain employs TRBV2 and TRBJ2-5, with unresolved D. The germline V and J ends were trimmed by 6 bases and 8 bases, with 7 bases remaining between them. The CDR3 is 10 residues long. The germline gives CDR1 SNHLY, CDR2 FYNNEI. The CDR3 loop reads CASRGRTQYF. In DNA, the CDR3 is TGTGCCAGCAGGGGTCGAACCCAGTACTTC.

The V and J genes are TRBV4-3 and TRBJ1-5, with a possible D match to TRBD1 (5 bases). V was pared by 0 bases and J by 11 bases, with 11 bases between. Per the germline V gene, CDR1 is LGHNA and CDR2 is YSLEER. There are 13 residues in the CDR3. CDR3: CASSQDLGESQHF. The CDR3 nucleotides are TGCGCCAGCAGCCAAGATTTGGGGGAATCCCAGCATTTT.

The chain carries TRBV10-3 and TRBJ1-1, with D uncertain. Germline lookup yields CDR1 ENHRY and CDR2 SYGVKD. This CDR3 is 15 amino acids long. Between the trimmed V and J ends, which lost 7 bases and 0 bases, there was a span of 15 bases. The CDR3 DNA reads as TGTGCCATCAATGACCGGCAGCCGTTGAACACTGAAGCTTTCTTT. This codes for CAINDRQPLNTEAFF.

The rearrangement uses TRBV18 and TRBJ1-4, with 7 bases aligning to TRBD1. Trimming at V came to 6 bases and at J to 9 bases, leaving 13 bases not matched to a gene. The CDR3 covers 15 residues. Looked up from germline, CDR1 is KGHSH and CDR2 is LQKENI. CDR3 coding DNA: TGTGCCAGCTCTTCAAACCCCCAGGGGGTTCAAAAACTGTTTTTT. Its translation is CASSSNPQGVQKLFF.

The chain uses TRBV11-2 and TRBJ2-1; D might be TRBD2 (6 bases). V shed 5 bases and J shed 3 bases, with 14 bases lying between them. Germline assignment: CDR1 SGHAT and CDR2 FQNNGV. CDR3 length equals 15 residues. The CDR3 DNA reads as TGTGCCAGCAGCCTCTCTAGCGCTATCTACAATGAGCAGTTCTTC. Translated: CASSLSSAIYNEQFF.

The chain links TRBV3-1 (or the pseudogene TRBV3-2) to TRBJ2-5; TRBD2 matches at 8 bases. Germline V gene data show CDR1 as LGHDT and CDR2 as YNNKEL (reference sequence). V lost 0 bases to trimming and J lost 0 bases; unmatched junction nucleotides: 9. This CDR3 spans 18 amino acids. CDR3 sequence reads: CASSQDRERGTYQETQYF. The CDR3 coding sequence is TGTGCCAGCAGCCAAGATAGGGAGCGGGGGACGTACCAAGAGACCCAGTACTTC.

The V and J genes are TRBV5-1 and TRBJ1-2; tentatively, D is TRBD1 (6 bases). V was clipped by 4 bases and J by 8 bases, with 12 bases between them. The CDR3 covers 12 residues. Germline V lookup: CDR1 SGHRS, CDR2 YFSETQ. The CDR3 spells CASSGGEGGYTF. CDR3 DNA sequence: TGCGCCAGCAGCGGGGGCGAGGGGGGCTACACCTTC.

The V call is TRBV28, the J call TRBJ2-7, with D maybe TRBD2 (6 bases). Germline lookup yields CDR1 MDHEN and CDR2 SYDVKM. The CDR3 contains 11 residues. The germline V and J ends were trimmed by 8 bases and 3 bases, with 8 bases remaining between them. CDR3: CASGTRYEQYF. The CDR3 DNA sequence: TGTGCCAGCGGGACTCGCTACGAGCAGTACTTC.

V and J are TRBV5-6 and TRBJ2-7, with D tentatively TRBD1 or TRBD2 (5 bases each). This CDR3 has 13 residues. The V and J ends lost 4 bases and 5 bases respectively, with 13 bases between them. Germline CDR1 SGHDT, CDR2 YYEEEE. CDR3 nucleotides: TGTGCCAGCAGCCCCTGGGACGGCGACGAGCAGTACTTC. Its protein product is CASSPWDGDEQYF.

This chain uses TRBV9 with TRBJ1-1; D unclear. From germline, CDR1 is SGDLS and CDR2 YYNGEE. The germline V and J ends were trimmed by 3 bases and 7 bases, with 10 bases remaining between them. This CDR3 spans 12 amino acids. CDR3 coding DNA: TGTGCCAGCAGCGGACCGGGGAATGAAGCTTTCTTT. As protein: CASSGPGNEAFF.

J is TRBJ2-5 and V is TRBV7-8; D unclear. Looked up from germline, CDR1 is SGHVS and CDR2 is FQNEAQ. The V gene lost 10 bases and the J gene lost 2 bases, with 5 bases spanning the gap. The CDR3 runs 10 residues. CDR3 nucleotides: TGTGCCACTTCGCAAGAGACCCAGTACTTC. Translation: CATSQETQYF.

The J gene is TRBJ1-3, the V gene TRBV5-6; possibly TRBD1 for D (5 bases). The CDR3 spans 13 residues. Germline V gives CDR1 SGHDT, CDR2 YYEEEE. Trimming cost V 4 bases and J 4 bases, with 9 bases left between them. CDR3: CASSPGPGNTIYF. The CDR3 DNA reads TGTGCCAGCAGCCCGGGACCCGGAAACACCATATATTTT. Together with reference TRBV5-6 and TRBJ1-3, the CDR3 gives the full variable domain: DAGVTQSPTHLIKTRGQQVTLRCSPKSGHDTVSWYQQALGQGPQFIFQYYEEEERQRGNFPDRFSGHQFPNYSSELNVNALLLGDSALYLCASSPGPGNTIYFGEGSWLTVV.

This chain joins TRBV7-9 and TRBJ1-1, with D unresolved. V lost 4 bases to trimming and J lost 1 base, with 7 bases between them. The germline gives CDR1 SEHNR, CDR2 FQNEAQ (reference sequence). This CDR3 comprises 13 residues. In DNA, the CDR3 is TGTGCCAGCAGCTCGACGGAGAACACTGAAGCTTTCTTT. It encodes CASSSTENTEAFF.

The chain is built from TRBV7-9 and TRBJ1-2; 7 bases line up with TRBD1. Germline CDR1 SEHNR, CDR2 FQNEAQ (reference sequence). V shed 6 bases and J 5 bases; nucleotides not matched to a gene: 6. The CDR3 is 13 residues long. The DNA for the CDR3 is TGTGCCAGCAGGTTCGGGACAGATTATGGCTACACCTTC. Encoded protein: CASRFGTDYGYTF. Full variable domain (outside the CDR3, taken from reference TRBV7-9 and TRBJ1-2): DTGVSQNPRHKITKRGQNVTFRCDPISEHNRLYWYRQTLGQGPEFLTYFQNEAQLEKSRLLSDRFSAERPKGSFSTLEIQRTEQGDSAMYLCASRFGTDYGYTFGSGTRLTVV.

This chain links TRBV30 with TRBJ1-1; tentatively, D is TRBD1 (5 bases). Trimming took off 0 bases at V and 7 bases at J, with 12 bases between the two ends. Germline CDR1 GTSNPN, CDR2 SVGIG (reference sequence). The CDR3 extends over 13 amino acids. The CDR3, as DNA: TGTGCCTGGAGTGTACCTCAGGGCTTTGAAGCTTTCTTT. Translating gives CAWSVPQGFEAFF.

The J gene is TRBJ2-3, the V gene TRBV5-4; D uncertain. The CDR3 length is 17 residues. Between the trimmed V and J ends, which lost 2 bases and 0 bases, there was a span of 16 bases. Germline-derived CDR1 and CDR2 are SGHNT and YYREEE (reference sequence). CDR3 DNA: TGTGCCAGCAGCTTTGGTAGGACCGGACCTAGCACAGATACGCAGTATTTT. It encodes CASSFGRTGPSTDTQYF.

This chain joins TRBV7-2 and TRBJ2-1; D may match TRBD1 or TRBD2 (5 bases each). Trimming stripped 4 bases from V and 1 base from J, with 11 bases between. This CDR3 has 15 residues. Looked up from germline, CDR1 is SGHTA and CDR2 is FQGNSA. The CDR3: CASSYRGESYNEQFF. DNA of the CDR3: TGTGCCAGCAGCTACCGAGGGGAATCCTACAATGAGCAGTTCTTC.

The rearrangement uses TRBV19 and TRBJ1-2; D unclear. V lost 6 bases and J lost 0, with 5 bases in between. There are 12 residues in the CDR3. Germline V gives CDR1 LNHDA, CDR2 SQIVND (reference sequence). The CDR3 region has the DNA TGTGCCAGTAGCTGGACTAACTATGGCTACACCTTC. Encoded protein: CASSWTNYGYTF.

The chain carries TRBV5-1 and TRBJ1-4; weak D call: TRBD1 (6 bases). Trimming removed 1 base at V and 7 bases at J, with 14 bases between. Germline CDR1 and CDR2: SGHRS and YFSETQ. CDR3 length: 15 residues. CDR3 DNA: TGCGCCAGCAGCTTGAAGGCAGGGGTGCCTGAAAAACTGTTTTTT. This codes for CASSLKAGVPEKLFF.

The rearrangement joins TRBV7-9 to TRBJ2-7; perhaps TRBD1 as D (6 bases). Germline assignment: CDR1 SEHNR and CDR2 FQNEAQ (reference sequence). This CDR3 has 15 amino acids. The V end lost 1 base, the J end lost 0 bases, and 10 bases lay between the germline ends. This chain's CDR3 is CASSLGTAISYEQYF. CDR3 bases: TGTGCCAGCAGCTTAGGGACAGCAATCTCCTACGAGCAGTACTTC.

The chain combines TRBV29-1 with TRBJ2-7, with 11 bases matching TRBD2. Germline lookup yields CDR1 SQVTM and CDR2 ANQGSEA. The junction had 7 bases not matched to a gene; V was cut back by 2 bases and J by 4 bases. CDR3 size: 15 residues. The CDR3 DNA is TGCAGCGTTGAAAGTAGCGGGGGGGCCGGTTACGAGCAGTACTTC. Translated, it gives CSVESSGGAGYEQYF.

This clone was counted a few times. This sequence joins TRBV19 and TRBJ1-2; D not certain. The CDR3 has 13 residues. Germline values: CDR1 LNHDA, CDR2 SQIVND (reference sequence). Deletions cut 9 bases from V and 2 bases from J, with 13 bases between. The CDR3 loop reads CASYDLSNYGYTF. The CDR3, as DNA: TGTGCCAGCTACGATCTATCGAACTATGGCTACACCTTC.

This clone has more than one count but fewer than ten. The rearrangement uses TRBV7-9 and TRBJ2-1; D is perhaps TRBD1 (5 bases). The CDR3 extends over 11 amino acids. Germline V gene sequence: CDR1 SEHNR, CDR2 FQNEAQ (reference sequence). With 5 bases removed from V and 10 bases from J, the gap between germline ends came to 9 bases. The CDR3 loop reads CASSTGREQFF. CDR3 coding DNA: TGTGCCAGCAGCACAGGAAGGGAGCAGTTCTTC.

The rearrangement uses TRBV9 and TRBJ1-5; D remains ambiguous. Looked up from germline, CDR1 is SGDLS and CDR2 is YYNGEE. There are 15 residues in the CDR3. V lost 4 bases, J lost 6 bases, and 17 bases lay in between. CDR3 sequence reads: CASSLGLGPGQPQHF. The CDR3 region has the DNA TGTGCCAGCAGCTTGGGTTTGGGTCCGGGTCAGCCCCAGCATTTT.

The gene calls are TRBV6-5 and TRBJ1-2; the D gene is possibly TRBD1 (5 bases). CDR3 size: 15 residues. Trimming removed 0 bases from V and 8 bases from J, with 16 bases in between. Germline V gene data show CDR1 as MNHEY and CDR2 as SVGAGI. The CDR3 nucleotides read TGTGCCAGCAGTTACTCGTCAGGGCTATCGTTCGGCTACACCTTC. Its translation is CASSYSSGLSFGYTF.

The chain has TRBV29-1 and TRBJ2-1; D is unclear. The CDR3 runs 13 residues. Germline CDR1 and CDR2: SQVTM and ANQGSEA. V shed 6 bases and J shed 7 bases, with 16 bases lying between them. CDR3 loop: CSVALWGFNEQFF. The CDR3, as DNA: TGCAGCGTGGCCCTCTGGGGATTTAATGAGCAGTTCTTC.

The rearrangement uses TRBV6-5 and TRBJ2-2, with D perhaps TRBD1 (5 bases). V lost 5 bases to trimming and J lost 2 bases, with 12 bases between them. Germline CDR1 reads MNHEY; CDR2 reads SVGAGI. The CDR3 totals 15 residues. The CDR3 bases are TGTGCCAGCAGTCATGGACAAGCCAACACCGGGGAGCTGTTTTTT. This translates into CASSHGQANTGELFF.